These 18 T cell receptor beta chains came from one sample sequenced in a study of read filtering for tumor transcriptome and immune sequencing. Molecular barcoded adaptors covering alpha/delta and beta/gamma chains were used on approximately 400 ng RNA. MiXCR, run by TCRdb on the reads, gives a single entry per CDR3 protein. This table holds about 46,000 distinct CDR3 sequences, 15% to 20% found once. The sample comprised a population of CD138-negative cells sorted from bone marrow. These receptors were obtained from a donor aged 40 or over with multiple myeloma.

This clonotype was observed many times. The CDR3 nucleotides are TGTGCCAGCAGTGGGATAACAGGGGGCGCCTACAATGAGCAGTTCTTC. Translated, it gives CASSGITGGAYNEQFF. The chain is built from TRBV6-1 and TRBJ2-1, with 9 positions matching TRBD1. There are 16 residues in the CDR3. Trimming took 4 bases from V and 2 from J; bases not matched to a gene: 6. Germline-derived CDR1 and CDR2 are MNHNS and SASEGT.

This clonotype was counted at least ten times. The rearrangement joins TRBV12-3 or TRBV12-4 to TRBJ2-1; 7 positions match TRBD1. The CDR3 is made up of 15 amino acids. The V and J ends lost 4 bases and 4 bases, in that order; junction bases with no gene match: 7. CDR3: CASSWVPGQYNEQFF. The CDR3 nucleotides read TGTGCCAGCAGTTGGGTACCGGGACAGTACAATGAGCAGTTCTTC.

This clonotype was observed at least ten times. The rearrangement joins TRBV19 to TRBJ2-1; D not resolved. V shed 10 bases and J shed 4 bases, with 8 bases lying between them. The CDR3 totals 11 residues. CDR1 LNHDA and CDR2 SQIVND come from the germline V gene (reference sequence). The CDR3 bases are TGTGCCACCGCATCTTACAATGAGCAGTTCTTC. Translated: CATASYNEQFF. Full variable domain (rest looked up from reference TRBV19 and TRBJ2-1): DGGITQSPKYLFRKEGQNVTLSCEQNLNHDAMYWYRQDPGQGLRLIYYSQIVNDFQKGDIAEGYSVSREKKESFPLTVTSAQKNPTAFYLCATASYNEQFFGPGTRLTVL.

Ten or more counts support this clonotype. For the CDR3, the DNA is TGTGCCAGCAGTTACCCGGGACTAGCGGGATATAGCGATGAGCAGTTCTTC. It is translated as CASSYPGLAGYSDEQFF. The chain recombines TRBV6-6 with TRBJ2-1, with 13 bases aligning to TRBD2. J lost 8 bases, V lost 2 bases, and 9 bases had no gene match. This CDR3 region has 17 residues. Germline CDR1 and CDR2: MNHNY and SVGAGI (reference sequence).

CDR3 region: CASSYFGTSTEAFF. DNA for the CDR3: TGTGCCAGCAGTTACTTCGGGACATCTACTGAAGCTTTCTTT. The chain recombines TRBV6-2 or TRBV6-3 with TRBJ1-1; tentative D call: TRBD1 (6 bases). In germline, CDR1 is MNHEY, CDR2 SVGEGT. The CDR3 extends over 14 amino acids. The V end was cut by 1 base, the J end by 5 bases, with 11 bases between.

This clonotype was seen repeatedly, ten times or more. V is TRBV5-6 and J is TRBJ2-1; TRBD2 is a possible D gene (6 bases). Looked up from germline, CDR1 is SGHDT and CDR2 is YYEEEE. Trimming shortened V by 6 bases and J by 0 bases, and 16 bases separated the two germline ends. The CDR3 is 16 amino acids. For the CDR3, the DNA is TGTGCCAGCACGCCTACGGGGGTAATCTCCTACAATGAGCAGTTCTTC. It codes for CASTPTGVISYNEQFF. Full variable domain (rest looked up from reference TRBV5-6 and TRBJ2-1): DAGVTQSPTHLIKTRGQQVTLRCSPKSGHDTVSWYQQALGQGPQFIFQYYEEEERQRGNFPDRFSGHQFPNYSSELNVNALLLGDSALYLCASTPTGVISYNEQFFGPGTRLTVL.

A word on this clonotype: Being one base from a much bigger clone, this may be a read error. J is TRBJ2-7 and V is TRBV15, with 7 bases aligning to TRBD2. V was clipped by 5 bases and J by 2 bases; unmatched bases: 9. CDR3 length: 15 amino acids. In germline, CDR1 is LNHNV, CDR2 YYDKDF (reference sequence). CDR3 loop: CATSPGLQSPYEQYF. The CDR3 DNA reads as TGTGCCACCAGCCCGGGACTACAAAGCCCCTACGAGCAGTACTTC. The variable domain in full, with the rest retrieved from reference TRBV15 and TRBJ2-7, is DAMVIQNPRYQVTQFGKPVTLSCSQTLNHNVMYWYQQKSSQAPKLLFHYYDKDFNNEADTPDNFQSRRPNTSFCFLDIRSPGLGDTAMYLCATSPGLQSPYEQYFGPGTRLTVT.

The rearrangement uses TRBV4-1 and TRBJ1-1; D is undetermined. The CDR3 is 14 amino acids. Trimming removed 0 bases at V and 1 base at J, with 6 bases between. The germline gives CDR1 MGHRA, CDR2 YSYEKL. This chain's CDR3 is CASSQERRNTEAFF. CDR3 nucleotide sequence: TGCGCCAGCAGCCAAGAGCGCCGGAACACTGAAGCTTTCTTT.

As regards this clonotype: A much larger clone differs from this one at a single base, so this may be a read error. The CDR3 protein is CASSLLTKSTSNEQFF. The CDR3 DNA is TGTGCCAGCAGCTTGCTAACCAAGTCGACAAGCAATGAGCAGTTCTTC. The V gene is TRBV5-4, the J gene TRBJ2-1, with D uncertain. The V gene lost 1 base and the J gene lost 6 bases, with 17 bases spanning the gap. Germline V CDR1 and CDR2: SGHNT, YYREEE (reference sequence). The CDR3 consists of 16 residues.

Ten or more counts support this clonotype. DNA of the CDR3: TGCAGCGCCACCGGACAGAGCTCCTACAATGAGCAGTTCTTC. It yields the protein CSATGQSSYNEQFF. The chain has TRBV29-1 and TRBJ2-1, with TRBD1 as a possible D gene (6 bases). There are 14 residues in the CDR3. In germline, CDR1 is SQVTM, CDR2 ANQGSEA. Trimming left V 7 bases short and J 0 bases short, with 13 bases between.

This clonotype appeared many times. CDR3 region: CASSWGNSNQPQHF. In DNA, the CDR3 is TGTGCCAGTAGCTGGGGTAATAGCAATCAGCCCCAGCATTTT. This chain joins TRBV19 and TRBJ1-5; D remains ambiguous. Germline V gives CDR1 LNHDA, CDR2 SQIVND (reference sequence). Trimming took off 6 bases at V and 0 bases at J, with 9 bases between the two ends. The CDR3 length is 14 residues.

This clonotype has at least ten counts. The chain's CDR3 is CASSRQLANEQFF. In DNA, the CDR3 is TGTGCCAGTAGTCGCCAACTAGCGAATGAGCAGTTCTTC. The V call is TRBV19, the J call TRBJ2-1; 7 nucleotides line up with TRBD2. This CDR3 has 13 amino acids. The trim removed 5 bases at V and 7 bases at J, leaving 5 bases unmatched. Germline V gene data show CDR1 as LNHDA and CDR2 as SQIVND (reference sequence).

The V call is TRBV4-1, the J call TRBJ1-2, with D possibly TRBD1 on 5 matching bases. Germline V gives CDR1 MGHRA, CDR2 YSYEKL. The CDR3 spans 16 residues. V lost 3 bases and J lost 2, with 16 bases in between. The CDR3 nucleotides are TGCGCCAGCAGCCACCGACGCGGGGCGGAGAACTATGGCTACACCTTC. It yields the protein CASSHRRGAENYGYTF.

This clonotype has ten or more counts. This chain uses TRBV5-4 with TRBJ2-1; tentatively, D is TRBD1 or TRBD2 (5 bases each). This CDR3 region has 16 residues. Per germline, CDR1 SGHNT and CDR2 YYREEE (reference sequence). Trimming removed 4 bases at V and 2 bases at J, with 16 bases between. The CDR3 reads CASSLGWGSTYNEQFF. CDR3 DNA: TGTGCCAGCAGCCTTGGGTGGGGGAGTACCTACAATGAGCAGTTCTTC.

This clonotype was seen a handful of times. The V and J genes are TRBV20-1 and TRBJ2-2, with 11 bases fitting TRBD1. The J segment lost 1 base and the V segment lost 7 bases, leaving 8 bases of the junction unmatched. Germline V CDR1 and CDR2: DFQATT, SNEGSKA (reference sequence). CDR3 length equals 16 residues. In DNA form, the CDR3 reads TGCAGTGTTCGGGACAGGGGGTTCGGGAACACCGGGGAGCTGTTTTTT. Translating it yields CSVRDRGFGNTGELFF.

This clonotype was recorded many times. The CDR3 loop is CASSQQGDEQYF. CDR3 in DNA: TGCGCCAGCAGTCAACAAGGGGACGAGCAGTACTTC. The rearrangement links TRBV23-1 to TRBJ2-7; D possibly corresponds to TRBD1 (5 bases). TRBV23-1 carries the ORF label, with uncertain function. The CDR3 loop spans 12 amino acids. V was shortened by 2 bases and J by 5 bases, with 7 bases between the two germline ends.

The table lists this clonotype with many counts. The rearrangement uses TRBV29-1 and TRBJ2-1; TRBD2 might be the D (5 bases). V was pared by 3 bases and J by 6 bases, with 12 bases between. CDR1 is SQVTM and CDR2 is ANQGSEA in the germline V gene. The CDR3 consists of 13 residues. The CDR3: CSVDQRWANEQFF. The CDR3 coding sequence is TGCAGCGTTGATCAGCGGTGGGCCAATGAGCAGTTCTTC.

This clonotype was counted at least ten times. The V gene is TRBV2, the J gene TRBJ1-6; the match to TRBD1 covers 9 bases. The V gene end was trimmed by 6 bases and the J gene end by 9 bases; junction bases not matched to a gene: 9. The CDR3 consists of 15 residues. From germline, CDR1 is SNHLY and CDR2 FYNNEI. The CDR3 DNA is TGTGCCAGCAGGGGGACAGGGCCGATAGGTTCACCCCTCCACTTT. It specifies CASRGTGPIGSPLHF. Full variable domain (missing parts from reference TRBV2 and TRBJ1-6): EPEVTQTPSHQVTQMGQEVILRCVPISNHLYFYWYRQILGQKVEFLVSFYNNEISEKSEIFDDQFSVERPDGSNFTLKIRSTKLEDSAMYFCASRGTGPIGSPLHFGNGTRLTVT.